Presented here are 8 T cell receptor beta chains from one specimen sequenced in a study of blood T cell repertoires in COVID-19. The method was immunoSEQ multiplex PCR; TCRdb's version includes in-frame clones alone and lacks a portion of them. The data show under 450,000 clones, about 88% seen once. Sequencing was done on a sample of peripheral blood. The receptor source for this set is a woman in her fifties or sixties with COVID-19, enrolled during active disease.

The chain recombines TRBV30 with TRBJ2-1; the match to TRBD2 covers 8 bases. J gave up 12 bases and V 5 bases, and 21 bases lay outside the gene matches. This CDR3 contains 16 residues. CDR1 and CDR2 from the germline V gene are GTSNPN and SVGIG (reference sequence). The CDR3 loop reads CAWFGPNAGGTSGQFF. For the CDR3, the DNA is TGTGCCTGGTTTGGCCCAAACGCGGGGGGCACATCCGGGCAGTTCTTC.

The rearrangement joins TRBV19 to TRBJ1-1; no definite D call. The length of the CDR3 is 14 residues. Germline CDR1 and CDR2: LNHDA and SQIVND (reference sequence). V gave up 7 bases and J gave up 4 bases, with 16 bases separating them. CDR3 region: CASTNLGVGTEAFF. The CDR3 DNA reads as TGTGCCAGTACTAACCTCGGGGTTGGCACTGAAGCTTTCTTT.

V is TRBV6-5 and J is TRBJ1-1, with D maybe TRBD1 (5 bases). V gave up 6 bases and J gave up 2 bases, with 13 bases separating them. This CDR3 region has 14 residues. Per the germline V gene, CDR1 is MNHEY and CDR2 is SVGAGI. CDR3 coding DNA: TGTGCCAGCAGGAACCTAGGGGAAAACACTGAAGCTTTCTTT. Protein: CASRNLGENTEAFF.

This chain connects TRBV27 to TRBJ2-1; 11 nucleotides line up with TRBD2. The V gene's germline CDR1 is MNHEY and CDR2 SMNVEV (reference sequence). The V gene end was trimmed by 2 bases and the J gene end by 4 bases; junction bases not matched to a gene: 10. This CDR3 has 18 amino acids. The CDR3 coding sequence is TGTGCCAGCAGTTTAGGGTTGGCTAGCGGGGGGTTATACAATGAGCAGTTCTTC. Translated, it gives CASSLGLASGGLYNEQFF.

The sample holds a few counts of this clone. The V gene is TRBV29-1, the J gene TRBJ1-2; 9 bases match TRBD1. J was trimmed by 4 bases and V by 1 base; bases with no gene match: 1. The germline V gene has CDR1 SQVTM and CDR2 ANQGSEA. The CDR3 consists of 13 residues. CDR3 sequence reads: CSVEGTGVYGYTF. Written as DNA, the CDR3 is TGCAGCGTTGAAGGGACAGGGGTCTATGGCTACACCTTC.

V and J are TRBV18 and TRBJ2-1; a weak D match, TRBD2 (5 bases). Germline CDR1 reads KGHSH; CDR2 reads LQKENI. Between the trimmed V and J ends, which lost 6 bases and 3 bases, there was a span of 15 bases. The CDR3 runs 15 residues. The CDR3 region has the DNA TGTGCCAGCTCTCGAGAGGGTGGTTACTACAATGAGCAGTTCTTC. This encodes CASSREGGYYNEQFF. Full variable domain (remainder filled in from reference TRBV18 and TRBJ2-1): NAGVMQNPRHLVRRRGQEARLRCSPMKGHSHVYWYRQLPEEGLKFMVYLQKENIIDESGMPKERFSAEFPKEGPSILRIQQVVRGDSAAYFCASSREGGYYNEQFFGPGTRLTVL.

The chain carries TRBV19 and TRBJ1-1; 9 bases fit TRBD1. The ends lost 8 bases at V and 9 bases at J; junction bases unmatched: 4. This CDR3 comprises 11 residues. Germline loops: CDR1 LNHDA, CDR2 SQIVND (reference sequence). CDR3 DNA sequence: TGTGCCAGTCGACAGGGGGGGAAAGCTTTCTTT. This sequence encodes CASRQGGKAFF.

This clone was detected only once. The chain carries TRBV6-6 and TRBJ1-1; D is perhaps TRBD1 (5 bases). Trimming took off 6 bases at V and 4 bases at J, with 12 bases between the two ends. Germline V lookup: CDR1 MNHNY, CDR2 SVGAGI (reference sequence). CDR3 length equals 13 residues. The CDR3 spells CASREGQGTEAFF. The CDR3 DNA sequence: TGTGCCAGCAGGGAGGGCCAGGGCACTGAAGCTTTCTTT.